This T cell receptor (beta chain) was found in a study of T cell responses to AZD1222 COVID-19 vaccine. General observations from the study: Vaccination with two AZD1222 doses was followed by a rise in Spike-specific TCR breadth and depth.

Comment on this clone: Its specificity is not known.

Generated by immunoSEQ multiplex PCR, the TCRdb table keeps only in-frame clones and is missing some. The data show approximately 130,000 clones, roughly 93% seen once. Trimming stripped 5 bases from V and 3 bases from J, with 16 bases between. The CDR3 is 15 residues long. CDR1 is SGHVS, CDR2 FQNEAQ, per germline. The sequencing here drew on peripheral blood, taken on day 0 of AZD1222 vaccination. The receptor was derived from an adult in good health. The chain uses TRBV7-8 and TRBJ1-2; the D gene is possibly TRBD1 (6 bases). The DNA of the CDR3 is TGTGCCAGCAGCCCGCCGTGGGGGGGCGACTATGGCTACACCTTC. Protein: CASSPPWGGDYGYTF.